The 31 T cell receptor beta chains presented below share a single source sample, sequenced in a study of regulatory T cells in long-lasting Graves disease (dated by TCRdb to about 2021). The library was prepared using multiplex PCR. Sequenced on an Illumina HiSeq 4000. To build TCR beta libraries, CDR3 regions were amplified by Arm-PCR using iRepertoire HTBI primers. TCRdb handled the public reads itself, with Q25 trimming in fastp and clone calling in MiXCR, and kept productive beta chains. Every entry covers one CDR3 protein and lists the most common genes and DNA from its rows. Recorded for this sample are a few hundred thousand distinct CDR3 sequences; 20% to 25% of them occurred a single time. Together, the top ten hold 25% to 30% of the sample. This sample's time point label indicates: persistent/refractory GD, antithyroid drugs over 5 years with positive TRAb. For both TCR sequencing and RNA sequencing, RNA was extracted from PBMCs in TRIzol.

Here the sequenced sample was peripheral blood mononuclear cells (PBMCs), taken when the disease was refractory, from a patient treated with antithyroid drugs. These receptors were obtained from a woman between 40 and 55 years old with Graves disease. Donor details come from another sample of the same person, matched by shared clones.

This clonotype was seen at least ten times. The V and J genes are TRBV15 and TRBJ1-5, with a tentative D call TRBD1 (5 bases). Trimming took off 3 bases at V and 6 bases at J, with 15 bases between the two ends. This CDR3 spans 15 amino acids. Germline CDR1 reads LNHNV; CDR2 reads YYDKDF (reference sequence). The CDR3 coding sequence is TGTGCCACCAGCAGCTTGCCAGTCGGGGGTCAGCCCCAGCATTTT. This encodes CATSSLPVGGQPQHF.

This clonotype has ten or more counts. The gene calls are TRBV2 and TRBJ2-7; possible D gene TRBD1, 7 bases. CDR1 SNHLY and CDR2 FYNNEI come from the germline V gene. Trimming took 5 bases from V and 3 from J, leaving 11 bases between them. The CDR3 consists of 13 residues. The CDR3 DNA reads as TGTGCCAGCAGTCCCCAGGGGGGCTACGAGCAGTACTTC. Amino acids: CASSPQGGYEQYF.

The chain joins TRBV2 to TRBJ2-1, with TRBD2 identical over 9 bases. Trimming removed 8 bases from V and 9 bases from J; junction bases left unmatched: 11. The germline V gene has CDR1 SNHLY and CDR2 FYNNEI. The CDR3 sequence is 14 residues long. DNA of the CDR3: TGTGCCAGCCGCCTAGCGGGAACGTTTGGTGAGCAGTTCTTC. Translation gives CASRLAGTFGEQFF.

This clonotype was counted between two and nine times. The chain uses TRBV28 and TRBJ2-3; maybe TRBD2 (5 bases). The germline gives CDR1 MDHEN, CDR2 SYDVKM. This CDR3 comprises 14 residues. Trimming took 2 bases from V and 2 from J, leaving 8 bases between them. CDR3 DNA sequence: TGTGCCAGCAGTTTAGGGAGAAACACAGATACGCAGTATTTT. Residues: CASSLGRNTDTQYF.

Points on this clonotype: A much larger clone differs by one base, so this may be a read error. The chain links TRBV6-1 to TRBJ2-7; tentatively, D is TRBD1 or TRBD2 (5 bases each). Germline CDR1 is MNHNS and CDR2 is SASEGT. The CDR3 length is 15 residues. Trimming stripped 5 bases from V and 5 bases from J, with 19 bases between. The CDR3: CASSRRFGARHEQYF. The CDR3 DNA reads TGTGCCAGCAGTAGAAGATTCGGGGCTAGACACGAGCAGTACTTC.

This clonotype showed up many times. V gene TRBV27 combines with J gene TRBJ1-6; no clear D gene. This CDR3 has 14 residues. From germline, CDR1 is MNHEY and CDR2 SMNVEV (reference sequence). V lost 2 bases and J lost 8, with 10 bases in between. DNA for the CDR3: TGTGCCAGCAGTTTAGGCAGAGAATATTCACCCCTCCACTTT. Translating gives CASSLGREYSPLHF.

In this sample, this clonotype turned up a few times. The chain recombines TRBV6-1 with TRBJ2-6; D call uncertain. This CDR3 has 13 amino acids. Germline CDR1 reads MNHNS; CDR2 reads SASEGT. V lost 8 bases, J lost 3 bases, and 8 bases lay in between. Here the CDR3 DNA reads TGTGCCAGCTCCACCGGTGGGGCCAACGTCCTGACTTTC. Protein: CASSTGGANVLTF.

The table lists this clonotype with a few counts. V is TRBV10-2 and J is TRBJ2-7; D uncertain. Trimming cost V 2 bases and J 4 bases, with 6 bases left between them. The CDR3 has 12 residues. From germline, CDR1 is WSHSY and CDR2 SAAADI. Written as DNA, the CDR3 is TGCGCCAGCAGTGAGCGCTGGTACGAGCAGTACTTC. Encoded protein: CASSERWYEQYF.

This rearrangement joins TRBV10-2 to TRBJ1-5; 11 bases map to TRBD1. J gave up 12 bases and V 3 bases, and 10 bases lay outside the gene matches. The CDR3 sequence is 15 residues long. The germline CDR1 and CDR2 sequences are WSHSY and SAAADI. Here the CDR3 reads CASSDVDRGRTVQHF. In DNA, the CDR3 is TGCGCCAGCAGTGACGTGGACAGGGGGCGAACGGTCCAGCATTTT.

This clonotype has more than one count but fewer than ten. The CDR3 DNA is TGTGCCAGCAGCTCGGTGTTGCGGGCGACCACCGGGGAGCTGTTTTTT. Translated, it gives CASSSVLRATTGELFF. The chain links TRBV7-9 to TRBJ2-2; tentative D call: TRBD2 (5 bases). Germline CDR1 reads SEHNR; CDR2 reads FQNEAQ (reference sequence). The CDR3 covers 16 residues. V lost 4 bases to trimming and J lost 4 bases, with 16 bases between them.

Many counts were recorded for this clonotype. The CDR3 DNA reads TGTGCCAGCAGTGATCTGGGATTGAACACCTTC. Protein product: CASSDLGLNTF. J is TRBJ1-2 and V is TRBV2; no clear D. V lost 3 bases and J 12 bases, leaving 11 bases between the germline ends. The CDR3 has 11 amino acids. Germline V gene lookup returns CDR1 SNHLY and CDR2 FYNNEI. The whole variable domain, remainder taken from reference TRBV2 and TRBJ1-2, is EPEVTQTPSHQVTQMGQEVILRCVPISNHLYFYWYRQILGQKVEFLVSFYNNEISEKSEIFDDQFSVERPDGSNFTLKIRSTKLEDSAMYFCASSDLGLNTFGSGTRLTVV.

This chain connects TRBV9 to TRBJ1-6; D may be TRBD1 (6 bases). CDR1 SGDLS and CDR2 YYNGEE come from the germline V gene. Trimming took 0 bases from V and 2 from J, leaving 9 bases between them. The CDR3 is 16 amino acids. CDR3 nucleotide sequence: TGTGCCAGCAGCGTAGGGCAGGGGACCTATAATTCACCCCTCCACTTT. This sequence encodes CASSVGQGTYNSPLHF.

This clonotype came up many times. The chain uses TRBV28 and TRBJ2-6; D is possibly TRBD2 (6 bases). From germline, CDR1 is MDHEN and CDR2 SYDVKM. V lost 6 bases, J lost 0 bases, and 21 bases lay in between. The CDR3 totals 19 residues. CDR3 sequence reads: CASSPWGVRRDSGANVLTF. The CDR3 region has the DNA TGTGCCAGCAGCCCCTGGGGGGTGCGAAGAGACTCTGGGGCCAACGTCCTGACTTTC.

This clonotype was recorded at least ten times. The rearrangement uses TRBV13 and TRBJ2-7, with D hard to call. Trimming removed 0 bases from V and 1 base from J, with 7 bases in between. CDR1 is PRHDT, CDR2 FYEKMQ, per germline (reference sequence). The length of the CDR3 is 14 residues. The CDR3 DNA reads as TGTGCCAGCAGCTTAGGGGCTAGATCCTACGAGCAGTACTTC. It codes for CASSLGARSYEQYF.

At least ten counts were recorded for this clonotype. The CDR3: CSVERTSGNEQYF. CDR3 nucleotide sequence: TGCAGCGTCGAGCGGACTAGCGGGAACGAGCAGTACTTC. The rearrangement joins TRBV29-1 to TRBJ2-7; 12 nucleotides match TRBD2. The CDR3 has 13 amino acids. J was trimmed by 5 bases and V by 6 bases; bases with no gene match: 5. CDR1 is SQVTM, CDR2 ANQGSEA, per germline.

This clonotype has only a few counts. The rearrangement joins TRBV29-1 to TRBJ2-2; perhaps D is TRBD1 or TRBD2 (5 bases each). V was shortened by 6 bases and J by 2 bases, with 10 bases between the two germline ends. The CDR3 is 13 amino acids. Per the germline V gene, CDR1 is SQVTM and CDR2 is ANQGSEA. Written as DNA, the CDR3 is TGCAGCGTGGGGACCCGTAACACCGGGGAGCTGTTTTTT. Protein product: CSVGTRNTGELFF.

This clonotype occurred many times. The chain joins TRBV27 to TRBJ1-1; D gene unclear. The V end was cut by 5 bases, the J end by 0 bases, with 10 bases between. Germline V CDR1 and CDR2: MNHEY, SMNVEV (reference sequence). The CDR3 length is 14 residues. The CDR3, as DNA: TGTGCCAGCAGTCCCGGGCTAATGAACACTGAAGCTTTCTTT. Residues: CASSPGLMNTEAFF.

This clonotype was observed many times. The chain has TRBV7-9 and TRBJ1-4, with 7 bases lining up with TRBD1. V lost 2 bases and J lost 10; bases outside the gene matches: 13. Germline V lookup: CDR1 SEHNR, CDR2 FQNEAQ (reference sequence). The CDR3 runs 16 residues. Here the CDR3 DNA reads TGTGCCAGCAGCTTAAACATCGGCAGGGGGAAGGGAAAACTGTTTTTT. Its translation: CASSLNIGRGKGKLFF.

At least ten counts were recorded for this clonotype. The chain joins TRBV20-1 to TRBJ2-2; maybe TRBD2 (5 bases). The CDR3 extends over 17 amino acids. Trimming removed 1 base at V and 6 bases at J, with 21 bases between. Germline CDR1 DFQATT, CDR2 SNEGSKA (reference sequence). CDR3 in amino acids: CSARALDGSRWAGELFF. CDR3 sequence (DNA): TGCAGTGCTAGAGCCCTGGATGGGAGTCGGTGGGCCGGGGAGCTGTTTTTT.

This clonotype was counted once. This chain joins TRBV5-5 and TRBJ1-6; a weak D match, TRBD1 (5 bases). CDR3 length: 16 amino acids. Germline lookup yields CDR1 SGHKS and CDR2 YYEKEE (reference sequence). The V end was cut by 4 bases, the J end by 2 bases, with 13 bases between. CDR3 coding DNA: TGTGCCAGCAGCCCCGCAGGGCGCGCCTATAATTCACCCCTCCACTTT. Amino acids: CASSPAGRAYNSPLHF.

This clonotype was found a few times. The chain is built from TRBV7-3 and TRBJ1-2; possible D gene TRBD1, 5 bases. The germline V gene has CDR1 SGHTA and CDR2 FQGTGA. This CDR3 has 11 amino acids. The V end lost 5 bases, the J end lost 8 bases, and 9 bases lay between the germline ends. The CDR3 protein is CASSRGAGYTF. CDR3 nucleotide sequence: TGTGCCAGCAGCCGAGGGGCGGGCTACACCTTC.

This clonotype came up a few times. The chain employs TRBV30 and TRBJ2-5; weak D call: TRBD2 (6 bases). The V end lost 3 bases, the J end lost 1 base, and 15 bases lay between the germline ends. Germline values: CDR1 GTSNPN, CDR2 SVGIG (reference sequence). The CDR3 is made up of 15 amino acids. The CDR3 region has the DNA TGTGCCTGGAGACCCGGGACTGCTTTCCAAGAGACCCAGTACTTC. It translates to CAWRPGTAFQETQYF.

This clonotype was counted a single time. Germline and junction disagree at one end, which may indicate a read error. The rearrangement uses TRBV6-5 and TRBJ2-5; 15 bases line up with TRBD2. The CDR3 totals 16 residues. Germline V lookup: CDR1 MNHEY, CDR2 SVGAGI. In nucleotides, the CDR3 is TGTGCCAGCGCGGGACTAGCGGGAGGCGGCCAAGAGACCCAGGACTTC. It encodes CASAGLAGGGQETQDF.

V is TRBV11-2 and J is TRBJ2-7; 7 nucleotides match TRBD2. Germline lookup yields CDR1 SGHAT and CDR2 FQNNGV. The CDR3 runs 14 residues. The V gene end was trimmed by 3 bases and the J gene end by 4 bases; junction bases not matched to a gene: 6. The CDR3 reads CASSFSAGTYEQYF. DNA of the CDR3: TGTGCCAGCAGCTTTTCAGCGGGGACTTACGAGCAGTACTTC.

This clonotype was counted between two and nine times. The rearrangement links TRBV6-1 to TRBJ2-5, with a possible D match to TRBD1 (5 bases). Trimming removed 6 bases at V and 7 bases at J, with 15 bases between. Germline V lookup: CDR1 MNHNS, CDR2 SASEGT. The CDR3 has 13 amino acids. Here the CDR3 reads CASSQTVARTQYF. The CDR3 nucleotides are TGTGCCAGCAGCCAGACAGTCGCGAGGACCCAGTACTTC.

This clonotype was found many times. For the CDR3, the DNA is TGTGCCAGCAGACCCGGGACCCATGGTCAGCCCCAGCATTTT. It encodes CASRPGTHGQPQHF. The chain carries TRBV7-2 and TRBJ1-5, with D maybe TRBD1 (5 bases). CDR3 length: 14 amino acids. Per the germline V gene, CDR1 is SGHTA and CDR2 is FQGNSA. V was trimmed by 6 bases and J by 6 bases, leaving 15 bases between them.

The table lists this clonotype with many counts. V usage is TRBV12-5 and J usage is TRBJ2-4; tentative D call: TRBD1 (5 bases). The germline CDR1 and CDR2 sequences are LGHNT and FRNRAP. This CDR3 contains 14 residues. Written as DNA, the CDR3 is TGTGCCAGTCTGGGGCGGCTAGCCAAAAACATTCAGTACTTC. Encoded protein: CASLGRLAKNIQYF.

The CDR3 region has the DNA TGTGCCAGTAGTCGGACGGCCCTTTACTCTGGGGCCAACGTCCTGACTTTC. Its protein is CASSRTALYSGANVLTF. The rearrangement links TRBV19 to TRBJ2-6, with D unclear. The V end lost 5 bases, the J end lost 0 bases, and 14 bases lay between the germline ends. This CDR3 region has 17 residues. Germline CDR1 reads LNHDA; CDR2 reads SQIVND (reference sequence).

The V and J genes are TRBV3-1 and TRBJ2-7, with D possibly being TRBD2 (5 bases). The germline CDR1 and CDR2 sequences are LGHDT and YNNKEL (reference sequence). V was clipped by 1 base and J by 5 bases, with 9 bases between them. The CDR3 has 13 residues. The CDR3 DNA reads TGTGCCAGCAGCCAAGCCGGACTTAACGAGCAGTACTTC. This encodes CASSQAGLNEQYF.

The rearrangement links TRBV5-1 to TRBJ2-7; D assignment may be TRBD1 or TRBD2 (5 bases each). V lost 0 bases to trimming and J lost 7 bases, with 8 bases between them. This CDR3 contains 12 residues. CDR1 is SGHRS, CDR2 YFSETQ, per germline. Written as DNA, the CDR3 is TGCGCCAGCAGCTTGGAATGGGGGGAGCAGTACTTC. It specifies CASSLEWGEQYF.

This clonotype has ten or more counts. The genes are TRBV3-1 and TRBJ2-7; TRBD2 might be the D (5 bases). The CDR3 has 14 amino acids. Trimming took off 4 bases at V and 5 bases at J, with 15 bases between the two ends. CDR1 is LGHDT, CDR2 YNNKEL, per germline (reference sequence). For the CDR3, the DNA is TGTGCCAGCAGCCTCCGCGGGCAGGCTGACGAGCAGTACTTC. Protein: CASSLRGQADEQYF.